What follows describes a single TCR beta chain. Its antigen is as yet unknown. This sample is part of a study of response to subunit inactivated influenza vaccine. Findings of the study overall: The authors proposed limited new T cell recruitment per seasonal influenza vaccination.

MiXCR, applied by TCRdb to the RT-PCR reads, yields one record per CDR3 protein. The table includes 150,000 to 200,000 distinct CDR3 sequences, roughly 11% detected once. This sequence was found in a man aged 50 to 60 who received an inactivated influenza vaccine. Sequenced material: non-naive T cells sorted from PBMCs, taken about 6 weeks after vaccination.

The CDR3 protein is CASSLDGGPDTEAFF. Written as DNA, the CDR3 is TGTGCCAGCAGCTTAGATGGGGGGCCGGATACTGAAGCTTTCTTT. V usage is TRBV11-2 and J usage is TRBJ1-1, with a weak D call TRBD1 (6 bases). Germline V gene sequence: CDR1 SGHAT, CDR2 FQNNGV. V lost 0 bases and J 5 bases, leaving 13 bases between the germline ends. CDR3 length: 15 amino acids.